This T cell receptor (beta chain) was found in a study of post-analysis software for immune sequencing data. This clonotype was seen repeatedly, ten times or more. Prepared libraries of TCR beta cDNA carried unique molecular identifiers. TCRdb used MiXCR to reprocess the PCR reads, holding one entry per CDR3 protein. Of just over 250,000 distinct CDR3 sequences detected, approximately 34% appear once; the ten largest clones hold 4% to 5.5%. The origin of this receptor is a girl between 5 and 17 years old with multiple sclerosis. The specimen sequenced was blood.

The DNA of the CDR3 is TGCGCCAGCAGCCTTGCAGGGACTAAAACGACTAATGAAAAACTGTTTTTT. Its translation: CASSLAGTKTTNEKLFF. The chain joins TRBV4-1 to TRBJ1-4; D is perhaps TRBD1 (5 bases). Germline V gene lookup returns CDR1 MGHRA and CDR2 YSYEKL. CDR3 length equals 17 residues. Trimming took 4 bases from V and 2 from J, leaving 17 bases between them.